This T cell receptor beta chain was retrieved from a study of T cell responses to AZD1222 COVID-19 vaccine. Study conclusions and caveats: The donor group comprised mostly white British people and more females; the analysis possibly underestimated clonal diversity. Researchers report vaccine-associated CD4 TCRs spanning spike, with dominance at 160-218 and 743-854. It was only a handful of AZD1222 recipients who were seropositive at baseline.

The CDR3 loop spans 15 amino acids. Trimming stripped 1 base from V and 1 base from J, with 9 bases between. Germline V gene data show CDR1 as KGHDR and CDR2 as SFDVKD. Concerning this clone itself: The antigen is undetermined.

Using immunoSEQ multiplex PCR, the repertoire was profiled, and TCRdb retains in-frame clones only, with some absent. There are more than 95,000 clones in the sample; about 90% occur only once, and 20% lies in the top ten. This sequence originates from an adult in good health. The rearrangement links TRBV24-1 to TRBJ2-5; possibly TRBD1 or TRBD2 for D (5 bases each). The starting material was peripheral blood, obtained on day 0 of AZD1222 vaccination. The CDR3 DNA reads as TGTGCCACCAGTGATTTTCAGGGAGCCCAAGAGACCCAGTACTTC. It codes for CATSDFQGAQETQYF.